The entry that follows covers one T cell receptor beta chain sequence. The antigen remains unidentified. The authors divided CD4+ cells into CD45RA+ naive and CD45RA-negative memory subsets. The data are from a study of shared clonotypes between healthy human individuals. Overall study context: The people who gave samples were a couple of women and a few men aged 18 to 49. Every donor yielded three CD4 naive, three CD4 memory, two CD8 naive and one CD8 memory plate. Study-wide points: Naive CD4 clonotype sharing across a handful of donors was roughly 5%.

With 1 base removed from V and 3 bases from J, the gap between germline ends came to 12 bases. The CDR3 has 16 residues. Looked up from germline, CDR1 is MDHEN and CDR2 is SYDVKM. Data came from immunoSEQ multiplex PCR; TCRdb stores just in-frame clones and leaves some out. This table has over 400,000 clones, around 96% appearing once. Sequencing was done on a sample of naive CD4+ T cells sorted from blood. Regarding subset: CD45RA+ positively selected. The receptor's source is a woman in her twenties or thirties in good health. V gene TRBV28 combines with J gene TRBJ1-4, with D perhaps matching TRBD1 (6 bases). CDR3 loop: CASSLSGAASNEKLFF. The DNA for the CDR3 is TGTGCCAGCAGTTTATCGGGGGCGGCTTCTAATGAAAAACTGTTTTTT.